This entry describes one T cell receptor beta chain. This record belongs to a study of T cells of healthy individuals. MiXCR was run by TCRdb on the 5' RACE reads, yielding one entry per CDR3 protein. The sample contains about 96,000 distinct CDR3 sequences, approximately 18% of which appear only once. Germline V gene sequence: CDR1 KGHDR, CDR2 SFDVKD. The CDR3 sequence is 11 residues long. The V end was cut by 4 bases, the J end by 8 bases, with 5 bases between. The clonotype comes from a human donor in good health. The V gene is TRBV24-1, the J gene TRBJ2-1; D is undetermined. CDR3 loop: CATSDGHEQFF. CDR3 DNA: TGTGCCACCAGTGACGGGCATGAGCAGTTCTTC.